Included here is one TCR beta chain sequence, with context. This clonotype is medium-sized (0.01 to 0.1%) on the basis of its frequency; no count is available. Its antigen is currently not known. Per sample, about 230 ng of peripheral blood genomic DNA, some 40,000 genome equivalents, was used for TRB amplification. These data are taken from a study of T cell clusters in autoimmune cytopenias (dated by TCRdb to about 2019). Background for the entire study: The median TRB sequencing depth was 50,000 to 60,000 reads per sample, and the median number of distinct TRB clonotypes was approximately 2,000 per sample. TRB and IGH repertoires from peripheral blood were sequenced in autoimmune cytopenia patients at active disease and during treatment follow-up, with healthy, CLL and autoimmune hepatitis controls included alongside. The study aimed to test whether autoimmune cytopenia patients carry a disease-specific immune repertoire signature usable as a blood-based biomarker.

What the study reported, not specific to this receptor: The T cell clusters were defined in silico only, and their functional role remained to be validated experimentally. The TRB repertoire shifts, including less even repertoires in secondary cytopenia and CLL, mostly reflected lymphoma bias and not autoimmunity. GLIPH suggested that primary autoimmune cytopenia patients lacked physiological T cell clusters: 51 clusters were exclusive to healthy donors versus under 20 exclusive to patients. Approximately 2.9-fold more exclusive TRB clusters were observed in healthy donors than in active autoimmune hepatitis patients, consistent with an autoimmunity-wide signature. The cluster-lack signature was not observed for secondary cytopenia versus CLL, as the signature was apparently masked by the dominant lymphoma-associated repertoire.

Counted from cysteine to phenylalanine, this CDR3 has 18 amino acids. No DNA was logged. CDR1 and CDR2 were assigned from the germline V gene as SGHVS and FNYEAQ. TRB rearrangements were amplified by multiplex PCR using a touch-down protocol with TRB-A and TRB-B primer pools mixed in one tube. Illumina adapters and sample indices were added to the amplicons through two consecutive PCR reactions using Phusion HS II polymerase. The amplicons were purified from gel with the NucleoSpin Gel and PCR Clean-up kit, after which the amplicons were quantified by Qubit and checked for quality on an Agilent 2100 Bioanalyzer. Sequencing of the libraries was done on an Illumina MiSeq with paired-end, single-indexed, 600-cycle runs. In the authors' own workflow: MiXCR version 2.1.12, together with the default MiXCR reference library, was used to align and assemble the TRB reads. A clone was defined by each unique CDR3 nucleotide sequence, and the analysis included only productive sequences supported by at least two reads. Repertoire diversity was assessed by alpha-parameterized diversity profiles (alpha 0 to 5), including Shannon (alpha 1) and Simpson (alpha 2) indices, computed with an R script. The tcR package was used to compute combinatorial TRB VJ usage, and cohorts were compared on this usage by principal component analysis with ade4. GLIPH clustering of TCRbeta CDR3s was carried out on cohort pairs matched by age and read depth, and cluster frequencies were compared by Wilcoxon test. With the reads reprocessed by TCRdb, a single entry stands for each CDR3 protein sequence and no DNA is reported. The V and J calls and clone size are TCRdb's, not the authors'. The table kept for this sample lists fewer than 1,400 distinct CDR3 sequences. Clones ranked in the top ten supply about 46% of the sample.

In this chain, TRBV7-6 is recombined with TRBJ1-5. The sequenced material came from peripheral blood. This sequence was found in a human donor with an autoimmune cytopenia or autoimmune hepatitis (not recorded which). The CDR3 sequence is CANPSNLRRGPSHQPQHF.